This T cell receptor (beta chain) appears in the sequencing data of a study of cytomegalovirus exposure and HLA in healthy donors. Study information: Membership in the Caucasian-associated ancestry cluster was found for about four fifths of around 380 genotyped donors.

This clone was detected only a few times. Germline CDR1 and CDR2: SGHAT and FQDESV (reference sequence). This CDR3 comprises 16 residues. V lost 1 base to trimming and J lost 2 bases; unmatched junction nucleotides: 5. PCR was performed using 60 Vbeta and 13 Jbeta primers. TCRdb keeps only in-frame clones here, not all; method: immunoSEQ multiplex PCR. The table shows 82,000 or so clones, with about 9.4% occurring only once. This clonotype was sampled from a man between 60 and 70 years old in good health and CMV-seropositive. V is TRBV11-1 and J is TRBJ2-3; TRBD1 agrees at 8 bases. The sample consisted of PBMCs. The CDR3 loop reads CASSLGAGGYTDTQYF. In nucleotides, the CDR3 is TGTGCCAGCAGCTTAGGGGCAGGGGGCTACACAGATACGCAGTATTTT.